This TCR beta chain was recovered during a study of cytomegalovirus exposure and HLA in healthy donors. PCR amplification relied on 60 Vbeta primers (plus 13 Jbeta primers). Data came from immunoSEQ multiplex PCR; TCRdb stores just in-frame clones and leaves some out. The table lists 64,000 or so clones, 65% to 90% of them singletons. Germline-derived CDR1 and CDR2 are MNHEY and SVGAGI. The V and J ends lost 6 bases and 5 bases, in that order; junction bases with no gene match: 6. This CDR3 has 15 amino acids. The source of this sequence is a female donor in good health and CMV-seronegative. The chain is built from TRBV6-5 and TRBJ1-4, with 10 bases fitting TRBD1. The source material was PBMCs. CDR3 bases: TGTGCCAGCAGGGGGACAGGGGCGTGGAATGAAAAACTGTTTTTT. This sequence encodes CASRGTGAWNEKLFF.